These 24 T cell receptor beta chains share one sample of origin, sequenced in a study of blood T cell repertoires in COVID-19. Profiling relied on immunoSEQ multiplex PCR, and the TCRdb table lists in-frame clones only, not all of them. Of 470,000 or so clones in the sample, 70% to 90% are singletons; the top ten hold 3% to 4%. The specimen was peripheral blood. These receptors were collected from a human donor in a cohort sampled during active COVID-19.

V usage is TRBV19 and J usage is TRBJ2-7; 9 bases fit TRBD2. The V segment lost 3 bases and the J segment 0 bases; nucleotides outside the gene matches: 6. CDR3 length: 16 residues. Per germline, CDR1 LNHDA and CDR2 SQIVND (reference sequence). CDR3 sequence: CASSIGLAPASYEQYF. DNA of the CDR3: TGTGCCAGTAGTATTGGACTAGCGCCCGCCTCCTACGAGCAGTACTTC.

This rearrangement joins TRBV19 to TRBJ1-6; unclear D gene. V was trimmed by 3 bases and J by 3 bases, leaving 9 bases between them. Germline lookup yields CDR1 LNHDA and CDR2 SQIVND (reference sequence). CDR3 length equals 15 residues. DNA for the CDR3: TGTGCCAGTAGTATCCCCGGGAACTATAATTCACCCCTCCACTTT. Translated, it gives CASSIPGNYNSPLHF.

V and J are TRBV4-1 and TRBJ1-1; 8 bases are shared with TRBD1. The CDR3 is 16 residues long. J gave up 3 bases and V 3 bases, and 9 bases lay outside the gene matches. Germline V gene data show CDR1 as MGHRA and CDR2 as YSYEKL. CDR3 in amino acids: CASSHALGQVDTEAFF. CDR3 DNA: TGCGCCAGCAGCCATGCTTTGGGACAGGTGGACACTGAAGCTTTCTTT.

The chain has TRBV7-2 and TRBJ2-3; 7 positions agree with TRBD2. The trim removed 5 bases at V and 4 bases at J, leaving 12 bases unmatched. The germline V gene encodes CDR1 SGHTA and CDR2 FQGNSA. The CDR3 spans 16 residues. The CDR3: CASSPFRAGVADTQYF. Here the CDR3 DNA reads TGTGCCAGCAGCCCCTTTCGGGCGGGAGTGGCAGATACGCAGTATTTT. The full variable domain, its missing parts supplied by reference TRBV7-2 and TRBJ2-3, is GAGVSQSPSNKVTEKGKDVELRCDPISGHTALYWYRQSLGQGLEFLIYFQGNSAPDKSGLPSDRFSAERTGGSVSTLTIQRTQQEDSAVYLCASSPFRAGVADTQYFGPGTRLTVL.

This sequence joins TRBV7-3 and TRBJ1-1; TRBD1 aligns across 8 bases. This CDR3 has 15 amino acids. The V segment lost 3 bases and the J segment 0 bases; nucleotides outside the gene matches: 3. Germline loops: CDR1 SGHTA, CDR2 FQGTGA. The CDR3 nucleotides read TGTGCCAGCAGCTTTACAGGGGGACTGAACACTGAAGCTTTCTTT. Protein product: CASSFTGGLNTEAFF.

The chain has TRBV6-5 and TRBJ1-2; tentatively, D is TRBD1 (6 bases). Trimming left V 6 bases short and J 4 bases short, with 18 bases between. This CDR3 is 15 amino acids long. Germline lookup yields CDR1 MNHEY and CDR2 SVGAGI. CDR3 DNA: TGTGCCAGCAGGACCCGTGGGGGCTTCGGCTATGGCTACACCTTC. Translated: CASRTRGGFGYGYTF.

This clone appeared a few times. In nucleotides, the CDR3 is TGTGCCAGCAGCCCCCTCAGGAAGAGACTAGCGTCCTACGAGCAGTACTTC. This sequence encodes CASSPLRKRLASYEQYF. This rearrangement joins TRBV3-1 (or the pseudogene TRBV3-2) to TRBJ2-7, with TRBD2 matching 8 bases. J gave up 1 base and V 4 bases, and 12 bases lay outside the gene matches. Germline CDR1 LGHDT, CDR2 YNNKEL (reference sequence). This CDR3 has 17 residues.

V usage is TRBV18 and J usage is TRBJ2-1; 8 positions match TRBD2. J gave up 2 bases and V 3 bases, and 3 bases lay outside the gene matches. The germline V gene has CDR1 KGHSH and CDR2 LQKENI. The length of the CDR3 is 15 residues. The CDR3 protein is CASSPSGETYNEQFF. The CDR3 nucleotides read TGTGCCAGCTCACCTAGCGGGGAGACCTACAATGAGCAGTTCTTC.

The CDR3 bases are TGTGCCAGCGCCCCGTTACAGACTAGTGTTGATGAGCAGTTCTTC. This gives the protein CASAPLQTSVDEQFF. The chain links TRBV27 to TRBJ2-1; a weak D match, TRBD2 (6 bases). This CDR3 spans 15 amino acids. Looked up from germline, CDR1 is MNHEY and CDR2 is SMNVEV (reference sequence). V was shortened by 8 bases and J by 8 bases, with 22 bases between the two germline ends.

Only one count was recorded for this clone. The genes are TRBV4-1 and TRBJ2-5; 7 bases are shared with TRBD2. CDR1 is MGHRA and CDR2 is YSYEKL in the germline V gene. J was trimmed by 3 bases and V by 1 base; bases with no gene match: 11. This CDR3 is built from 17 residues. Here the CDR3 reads CASSQVDLGRLEETQYF. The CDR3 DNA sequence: TGCGCCAGCAGCCAAGTTGATCTCGGGAGGTTAGAAGAGACCCAGTACTTC.

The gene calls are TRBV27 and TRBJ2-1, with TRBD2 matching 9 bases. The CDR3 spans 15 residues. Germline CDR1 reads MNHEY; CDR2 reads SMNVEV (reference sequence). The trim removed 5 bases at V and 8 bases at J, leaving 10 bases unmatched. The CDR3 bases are TGTGCCAGCAGTCAACTAGCGGGCCGGGCCCATGAGCAGTTCTTC. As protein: CASSQLAGRAHEQFF.

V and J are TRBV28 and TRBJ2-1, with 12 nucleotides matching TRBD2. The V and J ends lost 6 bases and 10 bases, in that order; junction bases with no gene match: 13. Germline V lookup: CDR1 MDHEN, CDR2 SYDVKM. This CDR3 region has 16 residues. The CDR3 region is CASSKTSGGLKHEQFF. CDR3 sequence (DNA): TGTGCCAGCAGCAAGACTAGCGGGGGCTTAAAACACGAGCAGTTCTTC.

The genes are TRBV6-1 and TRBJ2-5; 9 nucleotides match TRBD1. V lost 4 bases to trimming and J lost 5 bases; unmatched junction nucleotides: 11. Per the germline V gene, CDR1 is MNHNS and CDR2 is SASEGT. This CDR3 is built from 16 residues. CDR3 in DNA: TGTGCCAGCAGTGGGGGGGACAGGGCGTCCAGCGAGACCCAGTACTTC. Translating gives CASSGGDRASSETQYF.

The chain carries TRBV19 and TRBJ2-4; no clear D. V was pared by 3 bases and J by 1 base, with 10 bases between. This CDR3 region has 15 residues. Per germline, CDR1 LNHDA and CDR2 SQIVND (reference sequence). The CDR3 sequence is CASSILPLAKNIQYF. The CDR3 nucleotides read TGTGCCAGTAGTATTCTCCCCTTGGCCAAAAACATTCAGTACTTC.

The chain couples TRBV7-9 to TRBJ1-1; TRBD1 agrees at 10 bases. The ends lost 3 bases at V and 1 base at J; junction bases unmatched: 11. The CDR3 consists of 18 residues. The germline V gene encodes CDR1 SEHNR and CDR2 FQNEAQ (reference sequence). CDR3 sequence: CASSLFFGTGERNTEAFF. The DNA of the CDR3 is TGTGCCAGCAGCTTGTTTTTCGGGACAGGGGAACGGAACACTGAAGCTTTCTTT.

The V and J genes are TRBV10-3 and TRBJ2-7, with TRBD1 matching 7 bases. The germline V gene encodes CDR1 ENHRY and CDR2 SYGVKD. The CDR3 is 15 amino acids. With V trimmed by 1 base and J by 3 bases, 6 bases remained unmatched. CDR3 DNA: TGTGCCATCAGTGAGTTGACAGGGAACCGCTACGAGCAGTACTTC. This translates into CAISELTGNRYEQYF.

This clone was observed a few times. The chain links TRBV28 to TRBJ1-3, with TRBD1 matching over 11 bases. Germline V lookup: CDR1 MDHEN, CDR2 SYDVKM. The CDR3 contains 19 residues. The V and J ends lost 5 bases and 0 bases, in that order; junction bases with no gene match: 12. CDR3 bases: TGTGCCAGCAGTCAACACCCCGGGACAGGGGGAGACTCTGGAAACACCATATATTTT. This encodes CASSQHPGTGGDSGNTIYF.

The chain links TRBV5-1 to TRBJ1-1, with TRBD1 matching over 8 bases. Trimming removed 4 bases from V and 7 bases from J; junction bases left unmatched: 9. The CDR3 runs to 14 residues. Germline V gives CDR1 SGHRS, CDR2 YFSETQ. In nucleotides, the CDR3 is TGCGCCAGCAGCGACGCCGGGACAGGATATGAAGCTTTCTTT. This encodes CASSDAGTGYEAFF. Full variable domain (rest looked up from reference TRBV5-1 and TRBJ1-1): KAGVTQTPRYLIKTRGQQVTLSCSPISGHRSVSWYQQTPGQGLQFLFEYFSETQRNKGNFPGRFSGRQFSNSRSEMNVSTLELGDSALYLCASSDAGTGYEAFFGQGTRLTVV.

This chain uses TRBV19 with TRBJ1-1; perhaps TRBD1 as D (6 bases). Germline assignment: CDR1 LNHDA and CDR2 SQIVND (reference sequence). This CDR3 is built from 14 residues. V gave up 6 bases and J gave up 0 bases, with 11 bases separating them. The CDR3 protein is CASSSGDMNTEAFF. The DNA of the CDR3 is TGTGCCAGTAGCTCAGGGGACATGAACACTGAAGCTTTCTTT.

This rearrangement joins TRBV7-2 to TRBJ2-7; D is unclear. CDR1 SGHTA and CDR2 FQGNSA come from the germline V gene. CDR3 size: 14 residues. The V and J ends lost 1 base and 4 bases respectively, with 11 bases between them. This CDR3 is CASSLVTTDYEQYF. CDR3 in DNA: TGTGCCAGCAGCTTAGTGACGACTGATTACGAGCAGTACTTC.

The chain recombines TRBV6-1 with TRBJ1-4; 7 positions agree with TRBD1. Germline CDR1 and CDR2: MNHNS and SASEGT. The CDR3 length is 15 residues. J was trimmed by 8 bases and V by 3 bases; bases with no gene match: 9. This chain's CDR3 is CASSETGLRGEKLFF. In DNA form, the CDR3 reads TGTGCCAGCAGTGAGACAGGGCTTCGGGGGGAAAAACTGTTTTTT.

In DNA, the CDR3 is TGTGCCAGCAGTCTAGACAACGGGACTCCAAACTATGGCTACACCTTC. This sequence encodes CASSLDNGTPNYGYTF. The chain uses TRBV28 and TRBJ1-2; tentatively, D is TRBD1 (5 bases). The CDR3 has 16 residues. Trimming stripped 5 bases from V and 2 bases from J, with 18 bases between. The germline gives CDR1 MDHEN, CDR2 SYDVKM.

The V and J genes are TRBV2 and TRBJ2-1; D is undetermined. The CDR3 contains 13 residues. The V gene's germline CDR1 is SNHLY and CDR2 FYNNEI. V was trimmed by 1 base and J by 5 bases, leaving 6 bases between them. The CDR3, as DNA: TGTGCCAGCAGTGAAGACTTCAACAATGAGCAGTTCTTC. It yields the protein CASSEDFNNEQFF.

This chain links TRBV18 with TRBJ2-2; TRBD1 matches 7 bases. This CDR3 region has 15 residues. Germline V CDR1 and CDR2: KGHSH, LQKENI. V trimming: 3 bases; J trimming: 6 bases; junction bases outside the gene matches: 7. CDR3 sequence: CASSPYRQGAGELFF. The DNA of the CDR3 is TGTGCCAGCTCACCTTACCGACAGGGTGCCGGGGAGCTGTTTTTT. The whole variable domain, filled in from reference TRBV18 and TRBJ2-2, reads NAGVMQNPRHLVRRRGQEARLRCSPMKGHSHVYWYRQLPEEGLKFMVYLQKENIIDESGMPKERFSAEFPKEGPSILRIQQVVRGDSAAYFCASSPYRQGAGELFFGEGSRLTVL.